Sequencing of this TCR beta chain was carried out in a study of CD8 T cells in Susac syndrome. The V gene lost 6 bases and the J gene lost 4 bases, with 10 bases spanning the gap. The CDR3 runs to 14 residues. Germline V gene lookup returns CDR1 MNHNS and CDR2 SASEGT. Purification of the CD8+ and CD4+ T cells relied on negative isolation, and TEMRA cells underwent FACS enrichment. Reverse transcription of roughly 0.5 to 1 ug RNA used random hexamers. immunoSEQ multiplex PCR amplified TCR beta CDR3 across 54 Vbeta, 13 Jbeta. TCRdb re-analysed the immunoSEQ multiplex PCR reads in MiXCR, keeping a single row per CDR3 protein. Of some 130,000 distinct CDR3 sequences detected, about 95% appear once; the ten largest clones hold more than 0.095%.

The source material was CD4+ T cells from PBMCs. The sequence was collected from a human donor in good health. The chain couples TRBV6-1 to TRBJ2-6; the D is unclear. This chain's CDR3 is CASSRSAGANVLTF. The CDR3 DNA is TGTGCCAGCAGCCGCTCAGCCGGGGCCAACGTCCTGACTTTC.